This TCR beta chain was captured in a study of CD8+ T cells in alopecia areata. RNA extraction and reverse transcription yielded cDNA as sequencing template. Some clones are missing from TCRdb's copy, which holds only in-frame ones; the method was immunoSEQ multiplex PCR. This table holds over 150,000 clones, roughly 60% found once. CDR3 length equals 12 residues. Trimming took off 5 bases at V and 8 bases at J, with 10 bases between the two ends. CDR1 and CDR2 (germline): SGHTA, FQGNSA. The receptor's source is a human donor with alopecia areata. Here the sequenced sample was CD4+ T cells sorted from blood, taken at week 0. The rearrangement uses TRBV7-2 and TRBJ2-1; D is unresolved. CDR3 residues: CASSPNPDEQFF. The DNA for the CDR3 is TGTGCCAGCAGCCCAAATCCCGATGAGCAGTTCTTC.